These 31 T cell receptor beta chains were sequenced from one sample in a study of HIV-infected patients and healthy controls (dated by TCRdb to the mid-2010s). Since whole blood was used without any cell fractionation, the repertoire reflected all peripheral T cells in unsorted form. The library was made by 5' RACE. TCRdb names Illumina MiSeq as the instrument used. 400 to 550 ng RNA was reverse transcribed with SuperScript III using primers against the alpha and beta constant regions. Separate alpha and beta chain libraries were made by chain-specific third strand synthesis with multiplexing indices. The raw public reads went through TCRdb reprocessing: fastp at Q25, MiXCR clone calling, in-frame beta chains kept. CDR3 protein duplicates are merged, each entry listing the most common genes and DNA. The sample table holds some 13,000 distinct CDR3 sequences, of which approximately 11% were seen once. The ten largest make up 6% to 7% of the sample.

The sample taken for sequencing was blood. Receptor source: an adult in good health.

V is TRBV10-2 and J is TRBJ1-2, with TRBD1 identical over 7 bases. CDR1 is WSHSY, CDR2 SAAADI, per germline. V shed 6 bases, J shed 1 base, and the junction held 17 bases outside the gene matches. This CDR3 spans 18 amino acids. The CDR3: CASRHREGAAGFNYGYTF. The CDR3 DNA reads as TGCGCCAGCAGACACCGAGAGGGGGCGGCGGGATTTAACTATGGCTACACCTTC.

This clonotype was seen only a few times. Its ends do not fully match the called genes, so a read error is possible. The gene calls are TRBV19 and TRBJ1-1, with D unresolved. The CDR3 covers 13 residues. Looked up from germline, CDR1 is LNHDA and CDR2 is SQIVND (reference sequence). CDR3 residues: CASRIVGSAEAFF. The CDR3 region has the DNA TGTGCCAGTAGAATAGTCGGTAGCGCTGAAGCTTTCTTT.

This clonotype is medium-sized within its sample. The gene calls are TRBV5-1 and TRBJ1-2; 9 bases map to TRBD1. The germline V gene has CDR1 SGHRS and CDR2 YFSETQ. The CDR3 consists of 14 residues. The trim removed 7 bases at V and 2 bases at J, leaving 6 bases unmatched. The CDR3 sequence: CASSRTGDNYGYTF. The DNA for the CDR3 is TGCGCCAGCTCCCGGACAGGGGACAACTATGGCTACACCTTC.

This clonotype was counted many times. This chain joins TRBV6-1 and TRBJ1-5; D may be TRBD1 (5 bases). The germline V and J ends were trimmed by 10 bases and 2 bases, with 12 bases remaining between them. This CDR3 contains 13 residues. Germline CDR1 MNHNS, CDR2 SASEGT. This CDR3 reads CATTEYGNQPQHF. The DNA of the CDR3 is TGTGCCACGACAGAATATGGCAATCAGCCCCAGCATTTT.

J is TRBJ1-1 and V is TRBV5-1; 7 nucleotides agree with TRBD1. Germline values: CDR1 SGHRS, CDR2 YFSETQ. This CDR3 has 14 amino acids. The junction had 5 bases not matched to a gene; V was cut back by 4 bases and J by 2 bases. The CDR3 region has the DNA TGCGCCAGCAGCAAGGGGGCAGAAAACACTGAAGCTTTCTTT. This gives the protein CASSKGAENTEAFF.

This clonotype was recorded a few times. The genes are TRBV6-1 and TRBJ2-5; TRBD2 might be the D (5 bases). There are 13 residues in the CDR3. Trimming took off 4 bases at V and 4 bases at J, with 10 bases between the two ends. The V gene's germline CDR1 is MNHNS and CDR2 SASEGT. CDR3 bases: TGTGCCAGCAGTGCCAGCGGTAGAGAGACCCAGTACTTC. Translated: CASSASGRETQYF.

By sample fraction, this clonotype is medium-sized. V and J are TRBV18 and TRBJ2-1; D gene uncertain. Per the germline V gene, CDR1 is KGHSH and CDR2 is LQKENI. Trimming left V 0 bases short and J 4 bases short, with 7 bases between. The CDR3 runs to 14 residues. This CDR3 is CASSPPLGYNEQFF. The CDR3 coding sequence is TGTGCCAGCTCACCACCGCTAGGATACAATGAGCAGTTCTTC.

There are many counts of this clonotype. This chain uses TRBV4-1 with TRBJ1-6, with no clear D. This CDR3 comprises 13 residues. V dropped 0 bases and J dropped 12 bases, with 9 bases sitting between them. Germline V CDR1 and CDR2: MGHRA, YSYEKL. The CDR3 spells CASSQDFGIPLHF. The CDR3, as DNA: TGCGCCAGCAGCCAAGATTTTGGGATACCCCTCCACTTT.

This clonotype is labeled as medium-sized. The rearrangement joins TRBV7-9 to TRBJ2-1; the D gene is possibly TRBD1 (6 bases). Per germline, CDR1 SEHNR and CDR2 FQNEAQ (reference sequence). The CDR3 spans 15 residues. V shed 1 base and J shed 2 bases, with 9 bases lying between them. CDR3: CASSLEGVAYNEQFF. CDR3 nucleotides: TGTGCCAGCAGCTTAGAGGGGGTAGCCTACAATGAGCAGTTCTTC.

The rearrangement links TRBV6-5 to TRBJ1-4, with unresolved D. The CDR3 covers 16 residues. V was shortened by 0 bases and J by 4 bases, with 12 bases between the two germline ends. Germline CDR1 reads MNHEY; CDR2 reads SVGAGI. CDR3 bases: TGTGCCAGCAGTTACTCTCGAAACGGACTTAATGAAAAACTGTTTTTT. As protein: CASSYSRNGLNEKLFF.

This clonotype is judged medium-sized. The V gene is TRBV20-1, the J gene TRBJ2-1; the D gene is possibly TRBD2 (6 bases). V was pared by 7 bases and J by 5 bases, with 15 bases between. This CDR3 spans 13 amino acids. CDR1 and CDR2 from the germline V gene are DFQATT and SNEGSKA (reference sequence). The CDR3 DNA is TGCAGTGTTTTGGACTACCCCCACAATGAGCAGTTCTTC. It encodes CSVLDYPHNEQFF.

This clonotype rates as medium-sized. The chain joins TRBV5-1 to TRBJ2-5, with D unclear. V was cut by 3 bases and J by 2 bases, with 11 bases left in between. The length of the CDR3 is 14 residues. Germline CDR1 reads SGHRS; CDR2 reads YFSETQ. CDR3 loop: CASSYRSDQETQYF. CDR3 DNA sequence: TGCGCCAGCAGCTACCGGTCAGATCAAGAGACCCAGTACTTC. The full variable domain, rest sourced from reference TRBV5-1 and TRBJ2-5, is KAGVTQTPRYLIKTRGQQVTLSCSPISGHRSVSWYQQTPGQGLQFLFEYFSETQRNKGNFPGRFSGRQFSNSRSEMNVSTLELGDSALYLCASSYRSDQETQYFGPGTRLLVL.

This clonotype was counted many times. This chain joins TRBV20-1 and TRBJ2-2; D not certain. Germline CDR1 DFQATT, CDR2 SNEGSKA (reference sequence). This CDR3 is built from 13 residues. Trimming left V 6 bases short and J 5 bases short, with 13 bases between. CDR3 nucleotide sequence: TGCAGTGCCGCACCCGAGATTACCGGGGAGCTGTTTTTT. As protein: CSAAPEITGELFF.

This clonotype is medium-sized by share. This chain joins TRBV29-1 and TRBJ2-7; D is undetermined. The CDR3 covers 12 residues. V was cut by 4 bases and J by 4 bases, with 11 bases left in between. Per germline, CDR1 SQVTM and CDR2 ANQGSEA. The CDR3 loop is CSVGESTYEQYF. CDR3 DNA: TGCAGCGTTGGGGAAAGTACTTACGAGCAGTACTTC.

This clonotype has only a few counts. The V call is TRBV7-9, the J call TRBJ1-6; 9 nucleotides agree with TRBD1. The CDR3 totals 14 residues. The V segment lost 6 bases and the J segment 8 bases; nucleotides outside the gene matches: 5. The germline V gene encodes CDR1 SEHNR and CDR2 FQNEAQ (reference sequence). The CDR3 here is CASRPGQGYSPLHF. The CDR3 nucleotides read TGTGCCAGCAGACCTGGACAGGGGTATTCACCCCTCCACTTT. Full variable domain (remainder filled in from reference TRBV7-9 and TRBJ1-6): DTGVSQNPRHKITKRGQNVTFRCDPISEHNRLYWYRQTLGQGPEFLTYFQNEAQLEKSRLLSDRFSAERPKGSFSTLEIQRTEQGDSAMYLCASRPGQGYSPLHFGNGTRLTVT.

This clonotype was seen a handful of times. CDR3 amino acids: CASSLSASRHNAIQYF. CDR3 coding DNA: TGTGCCAGCAGCTTATCCGCTAGTCGCCATAATGCCATTCAGTACTTC. The chain joins TRBV7-9 to TRBJ2-4; D ambiguous. This CDR3 has 16 amino acids. V lost 2 bases, J lost 9 bases, and 20 bases lay in between. Germline values: CDR1 SEHNR, CDR2 FQNEAQ (reference sequence).

By share, this clonotype counts as medium-sized. The chain joins TRBV29-1 to TRBJ2-1; the D is unclear. Trimming removed 8 bases at V and 4 bases at J, with 18 bases between. Germline V gives CDR1 SQVTM, CDR2 ANQGSEA. This CDR3 has 14 residues. The CDR3: CSLRRSSSYNEQFF. CDR3 DNA: TGCAGCCTAAGGCGGAGTTCTAGTTACAATGAGCAGTTCTTC.

The table lists this clonotype with many counts. The chain links TRBV29-1 to TRBJ1-2, with D unclear. The CDR3 has 14 residues. Trimming stripped 0 bases from V and 4 bases from J, with 12 bases between. Looked up from germline, CDR1 is SQVTM and CDR2 is ANQGSEA. CDR3 residues: CSVEDGRRVYGYTF. DNA for the CDR3: TGCAGCGTTGAAGATGGGAGAAGGGTCTATGGCTACACCTTC.

Relative to its sample, this clonotype is medium-sized. This chain connects TRBV29-1 to TRBJ2-3, with D hard to call. Germline lookup yields CDR1 SQVTM and CDR2 ANQGSEA. CDR3 size: 13 residues. Trimming took 4 bases from V and 2 from J, leaving 10 bases between them. CDR3 nucleotide sequence: TGCAGCGTTGGTAAGGCGACCACAGATACGCAGTATTTT. This encodes CSVGKATTDTQYF.

This clonotype was picked up many times. The rearrangement uses TRBV30 and TRBJ2-4; 7 bases agree with TRBD2. J lost 0 bases, V lost 3 bases, and 20 bases had no gene match. CDR3 length equals 20 residues. Germline V gives CDR1 GTSNPN, CDR2 SVGIG (reference sequence). The CDR3 sequence: CAWRGGVLSGGIIAKNIQYF. The CDR3 DNA is TGTGCCTGGAGGGGAGGGGTCCTCTCAGGAGGGATAATAGCCAAAAACATTCAGTACTTC.

This chain's CDR3 is CASSPTSIAGEGGQETQYF. CDR3 coding DNA: TGTGCCAGCAGCCCGACCTCTATAGCGGGAGAGGGGGGCCAAGAGACCCAGTACTTC. V usage is TRBV13 and J usage is TRBJ2-5; 9 nucleotides align to TRBD2. V lost 5 bases, J lost 1 base, and 17 bases stayed unmatched. From germline, CDR1 is PRHDT and CDR2 FYEKMQ (reference sequence). The CDR3 has 19 residues.

This clonotype was seen at least ten times. The chain is built from TRBV28 and TRBJ2-7; 11 nucleotides line up with TRBD2. The V segment lost 2 bases and the J segment 2 bases; nucleotides outside the gene matches: 11. CDR1 MDHEN and CDR2 SYDVKM come from the germline V gene. The CDR3 extends over 18 amino acids. CDR3 sequence: CASSLTSGSLLHPYEQYF. CDR3 nucleotide sequence: TGTGCCAGCAGTTTAACTAGCGGGAGTCTACTTCACCCCTACGAGCAGTACTTC.

This clonotype was detected ten times or more. CDR3 loop: CAISVRRGEDTQYF. The CDR3 bases are TGTGCCATCAGCGTAAGGCGGGGGGAAGATACGCAGTATTTT. The chain has TRBV10-3 and TRBJ2-3; 8 bases match TRBD2. The V gene end was trimmed by 6 bases and the J gene end by 5 bases; junction bases not matched to a gene: 7. The V gene's germline CDR1 is ENHRY and CDR2 SYGVKD. The CDR3 covers 14 residues.

Judged by abundance, this clonotype is medium-sized. The rearrangement joins TRBV5-1 to TRBJ1-1, with 9 bases matching TRBD1. V was pared by 3 bases and J by 8 bases, with 5 bases of the junction left unmatched. The CDR3 has 13 amino acids. Germline V CDR1 and CDR2: SGHRS, YFSETQ. This CDR3 is CASSWDRDKEAFF. Written as DNA, the CDR3 is TGCGCCAGCAGCTGGGACAGGGATAAGGAAGCTTTCTTT.

The chain employs TRBV12-3 or TRBV12-4 and TRBJ2-1, with D possibly being TRBD2 (6 bases). The DNA end is a closer match to TRBJ2-7, so the J assignment may be wrong. The CDR3 totals 12 residues. CDR3 nucleotides: TGTGCCAGCAGTTCGGGAGTTAATGAGCAGTACTTC. Its translation is CASSSGVNEQYF.

The chain links TRBV10-3 to TRBJ2-1; 12 bases align to TRBD2. The CDR3 is 15 amino acids. Unmatched junction bases numbered 3, after V lost 0 bases and J lost 9 bases. Germline CDR1 ENHRY, CDR2 SYGVKD. The CDR3 sequence is CAISESTSGSGEQFF. The DNA of the CDR3 is TGTGCCATCAGTGAGTCGACTAGCGGGAGTGGTGAGCAGTTCTTC.

Relative to its sample, this clonotype is medium-sized. The rearrangement uses TRBV20-1 and TRBJ1-4; TRBD1 matches at 7 bases. Germline trimming cut 4 bases from V and 3 bases from J; bases unmatched to any gene: 5. The CDR3 has 14 amino acids. Germline values: CDR1 DFQATT, CDR2 SNEGSKA (reference sequence). Here the CDR3 DNA reads TGCAGTGCTACCCCCGGACAGGCTAATGAAAAACTGTTTTTT. Protein product: CSATPGQANEKLFF.

The chain couples TRBV11-2 to TRBJ1-1; D not resolved. Germline CDR1 and CDR2: SGHAT and FQNNGV. The CDR3 runs 14 residues. The V end was cut by 4 bases, the J end by 2 bases, with 11 bases between. The CDR3 reads CASSSHMKNTEAFF. The DNA for the CDR3 is TGTGCCAGCAGCTCACACATGAAAAACACTGAAGCTTTCTTT.

This clonotype occurred a few times. The gene calls are TRBV30 and TRBJ2-7; weak D call: TRBD2 (6 bases). There are 15 residues in the CDR3. The ends were cut back, 4 bases at V and 7 bases at J, with 23 bases in the middle. Looked up from germline, CDR1 is GTSNPN and CDR2 is SVGIG (reference sequence). The CDR3 DNA reads as TGTGCCTGGACCGACCCCGGGAGTGGGGTGAGGGAGCAGTACTTC. Translation gives CAWTDPGSGVREQYF.

This clonotype showed up just once. The CDR3 loop reads CASSIEVGGTNEKLFF. CDR3 bases: TGTGCCAGTAGTATAGAGGTTGGAGGAACTAATGAAAAACTGTTTTTT. The chain links TRBV19 to TRBJ1-4; D is undetermined. Trimming took off 0 bases at V and 1 base at J, with 9 bases between the two ends. The CDR3 runs 16 residues. Germline V lookup: CDR1 LNHDA, CDR2 SQIVND (reference sequence).

This chain uses TRBV6-1 with TRBJ2-7; D could derive from TRBD1 or TRBD2 (5 bases each). This CDR3 comprises 16 residues. Germline assignment: CDR1 MNHNS and CDR2 SASEGT. V gave up 1 base and J gave up 0 bases, with 13 bases separating them. Here the CDR3 reads CASSEDRAGSSYEQYF. The CDR3 DNA is TGTGCCAGCAGTGAAGATAGGGCAGGGAGCTCCTACGAGCAGTACTTC.